Sequencing of this T cell receptor (beta chain) was carried out in a study of yellow fever vaccine responses in identical twins (dated by TCRdb to between 2018 and 2020). Context from the whole study: The study precisely tracked vaccine-responding T cell clones in identical twins.

The CDR3 runs 14 amino acids, cysteine and phenylalanine included. CDR3 DNA only is kept here, 42 bases in frame from base 1. Trimming takes 7 bases from V and 4 bases from J, and the germline ends sit 17 bases apart. Study-wide conclusions, independent of this receptor: According to the authors, the vaccine-induced T cell response in identical twins seemed to be partly convergent and partly specific to each individual.

Receptors were amplified or captured by RT-PCR. Instrument on record: Illumina HiSeq 2500. TCRdb redid the processing of the public reads, applying fastp at Q25 and MiXCR, and retained in-frame beta chains. Every CDR3 protein is listed once, alongside the most common genes and DNA of its rows. This sample is represented by approximately 2,500 distinct CDR3 sequences; 86% of them were singletons. The ten largest make up around 4.5% of the sample. On this clonotype itself: Its antigen target is currently unknown. Base quality data are lacking; no much larger clone is found one base away.

Sequenced here: T cells from blood (PBMCs), unsorted or a sorted subset (not recorded which), sampled before or after yellow fever vaccination (not recorded which). This chain joins TRBV12-3 or TRBV12-4 to TRBJ2-7, with the D gene tentatively TRBD1 or TRBD2, based on 5 matching bases in each. The receptor's source is a woman younger than 35 who received the yellow fever vaccine. Donor details come from another sample of the same person, matched by shared clones. The nucleotides are TGTGCCAGCAAACTGGGGGTGCTGACGTACGAGCAGTACTTC. It codes for CASKLGVLTYEQYF.